This T cell receptor (beta chain) was captured by sequencing in a study of blood T cell repertoires in COVID-19. Study-level information: Whether acute or convalescent, the COVID-19 samples came from the United States, Italy and Spain. The cDNA or gDNA used as material had been derived from T cells, B-cell-depleted T cells, or PBMCs.

Authors' data handling: Nucleated cell counts were estimated from reference gene primer amplification. Method: immunoSEQ multiplex PCR; TCRdb's copy keeps in-frame clones and lacks some. Clone size and the V and J calls come from that table; the DNA yielded D and trimming. The sample includes fewer than 250,000 clones, 83% of them seen just once. Germline V gene lookup returns CDR1 SGHNT and CDR2 YYREEE (reference sequence). V lost 4 bases and J lost 1; bases outside the gene matches: 4. The CDR3 loop spans 16 amino acids. V usage is TRBV5-4 and J usage is TRBJ2-7; 14 bases match TRBD2. The sequence derives from a woman aged 50 to 65 with acute or convalescent COVID-19. The sequenced sample was peripheral blood. The CDR3 DNA follows: TGTGCCAGCAGCCTCGGACTAGCGGGAGGTTCCTACGAGCAGTACTTC. Translated: CASSLGLAGGSYEQYF.